The clone carrying this T cell receptor (beta chain) came up many times. What it recognizes is unknown. These data belong to a study of blood T cells in healthy people across ages. A sample-barcoded 5' primer and a J-beta primer mix were used in a second PCR of roughly 6 to 11 cycles. In TCRdb, the 5' RACE reads were re-called with MiXCR into one record per CDR3 protein. The table has 800,000 to 950,000 distinct CDR3 sequences, 29% seen once. The CDR3 has 15 amino acids. Trimming took 5 bases from V and 2 from J; bases not matched to a gene: 3. Germline V lookup: CDR1 MNHEY, CDR2 SVGEGT. General study findings and limits: Percentage of naive T cells showed a strong correlation with TCR beta diversity.

The sample also formed part of further work on T cells of mothers and their children. That study reports: The overlap seen between related mothers and children slightly exceeded that of unrelated pairs, though not significantly.

Sequenced: blood. The TCR sequence derives from a woman between 40 and 55 years old in good health. The chain employs TRBV6-2 or TRBV6-3 and TRBJ2-1; 10 bases line up with TRBD2. CDR3 bases: TGTGCCAGCAGTCAGCTAGCGGGGGCCTACAATGAGCAGTTCTTC. This codes for CASSQLAGAYNEQFF.